This T cell receptor (beta chain) comes out of a study of cytomegalovirus exposure and HLA in healthy donors. The PCR used 60 Vbeta and 13 Jbeta primers. Measured with immunoSEQ multiplex PCR; TCRdb has only the in-frame clones, and not every one. The sample yields about 95,000 clones, 65% to 80% seen once. Unmatched junction bases numbered 10, after V lost 5 bases and J lost 3 bases. CDR1 LNHDA and CDR2 SQIVND come from the germline V gene (reference sequence). CDR3 size: 16 residues. This receptor was obtained from a woman aged 45-60 years in good health and CMV-seropositive. J is TRBJ1-5 and V is TRBV19, with 7 bases that match TRBD1. The sample taken for sequencing was PBMCs. In DNA form, the CDR3 reads TGTGCCAGTAGTGCCCCCCGCGGGACAGCCAATCAGCCCCAGCATTTT. This sequence encodes CASSAPRGTANQPQHF.